This T cell receptor beta chain derives from a study of spatial heterogeneity in lung cancer. The time point: sample taken at primary tumor resection. Extraction of whole RNA from tumor, nontumor lung or frozen PBMC preceded unsorted sequencing. This clonotype was seen ten or more times. With 4 bases removed from V and 4 bases from J, the gap between germline ends came to 16 bases. CDR3 length: 15 residues. CDR1 MNHGY and CDR2 SAAAGT come from the germline V gene. Each CDR3 protein is one row after TCRdb ran MiXCR on the 5' RACE reads. The sample yields about 23,000 distinct CDR3 sequences, around 4.7% seen once.

This specimen consisted of PBMCs, obtained at surgery. The chain employs TRBV6-8 and TRBJ1-2, with D uncertain. The sequence came from a male donor with early-stage non-small cell lung cancer. The CDR3 DNA sequence: TGTGCCAGCAGTTGGTCCCACGCCCCGAGCTATGGCTACACCTTC. Its protein product is CASSWSHAPSYGYTF.